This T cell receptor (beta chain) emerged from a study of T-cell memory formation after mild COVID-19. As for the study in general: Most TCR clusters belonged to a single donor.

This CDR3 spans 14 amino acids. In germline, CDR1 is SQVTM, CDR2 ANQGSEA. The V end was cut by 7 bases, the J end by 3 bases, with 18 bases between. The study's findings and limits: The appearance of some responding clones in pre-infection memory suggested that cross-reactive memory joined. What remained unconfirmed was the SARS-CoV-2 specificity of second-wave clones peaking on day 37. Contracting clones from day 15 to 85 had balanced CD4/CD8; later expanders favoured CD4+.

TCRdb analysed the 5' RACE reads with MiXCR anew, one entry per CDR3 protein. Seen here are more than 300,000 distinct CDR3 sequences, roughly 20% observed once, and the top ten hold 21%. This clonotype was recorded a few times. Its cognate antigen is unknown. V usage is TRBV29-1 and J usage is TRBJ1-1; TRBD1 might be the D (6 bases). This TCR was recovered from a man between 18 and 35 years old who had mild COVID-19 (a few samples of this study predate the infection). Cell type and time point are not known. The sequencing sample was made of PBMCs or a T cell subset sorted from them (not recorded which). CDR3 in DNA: TGCAGCGCCTGGTACAGGGTTACGGACACTGAAGCTTTCTTT. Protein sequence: CSAWYRVTDTEAFF.